Below, 8 T cell receptor beta chains from the same sample are listed, as sequenced in a study of blood T cell repertoires in COVID-19 (dated by TCRdb to 2018 to 2021). The library was generated by the immunoSEQ multiplex PCR assay. The immuneACCESS repertoire file appears here via TCRdb, limited to in-frame rearrangements. These files lack a portion of the clones; in checked studies, under half of the deficit traces to unresolved V genes, and the cause of the others is not known. The sample table shows roughly 220,000 clones, and 70% to 90% are seen once. The leading ten clones occupy roughly 14% of the sample. Sequences were obtained from PBMCs or T cells enriched from blood (not recorded which). These receptors came from a woman aged 45-60 years with acute COVID-19.

This clone has more than one count but fewer than ten. This chain uses TRBV28 with TRBJ2-2; D not certain. V lost 1 base to trimming and J lost 3 bases, with 3 bases between them. The CDR3 has 13 residues. CDR1 and CDR2 from the germline V gene are MDHEN and SYDVKM. The CDR3 bases are TGTGCCAGCAGTTTATCAGACACCGGGGAGCTGTTTTTT. Its translation is CASSLSDTGELFF.

Concerning this clone itself: The junction departs from germline at one end; a sequencing error may be responsible. This chain connects TRBV28 to TRBJ1-5, with D tentatively TRBD1 (6 bases). Germline CDR1 is MDHEN and CDR2 is SYDVKM. This CDR3 spans 13 amino acids. CDR3 nucleotide sequence: TGTGCCAGCAGTTTTCGAGCCCAGGGGAGTTGGGATTTT. Its translation: CASSFRAQGSWDF.

The rearrangement links TRBV6-5 to TRBJ2-2, with 11 nucleotides matching TRBD1. The CDR3 extends over 15 amino acids. Trimming removed 6 bases from V and 7 bases from J; junction bases left unmatched: 7. Germline V gives CDR1 MNHEY, CDR2 SVGAGI. CDR3 protein: CASRRTGGAVGELFF. The DNA of the CDR3 is TGTGCCAGCAGAAGGACAGGGGGCGCCGTCGGGGAGCTGTTTTTT.

The CDR3, as DNA: TGTGCCAGCAGTTCTAGCGGGCAGGGAATAGATACGCAGTATTTT. Translating it yields CASSSSGQGIDTQYF. The rearrangement uses TRBV13 and TRBJ2-3; TRBD2 agrees at 8 bases. The CDR3 loop spans 15 amino acids. With 6 bases clipped from V and 5 bases from J, the junction kept 10 bases outside the gene matches. Germline CDR1 and CDR2: PRHDT and FYEKMQ (reference sequence).

This chain uses TRBV5-1 with TRBJ1-1; 10 bases map to TRBD1. CDR3 size: 15 residues. Germline V gene data show CDR1 as SGHRS and CDR2 as YFSETQ. Trimming removed 4 bases from V and 0 bases from J; junction bases left unmatched: 3. CDR3 DNA: TGCGCCAGCAGCCGGGGACAGGGGATGAACACTGAAGCTTTCTTT. It specifies CASSRGQGMNTEAFF.

This clone was picked up one time. V usage is TRBV11-2 and J usage is TRBJ2-3; 11 nucleotides line up with TRBD2. This CDR3 has 16 amino acids. The V segment lost 8 bases and the J segment 2 bases; nucleotides outside the gene matches: 9. Germline CDR1 is SGHAT and CDR2 is FQNNGV. The CDR3 region is CASGILAGVLTDTQYF. The CDR3, as DNA: TGTGCCAGCGGAATACTAGCGGGAGTGCTCACAGATACGCAGTATTTT.

The V gene is TRBV5-1, the J gene TRBJ2-1, with TRBD1 as a possible D gene (5 bases). The germline gives CDR1 SGHRS, CDR2 YFSETQ. The ends were cut back, 1 base at V and 6 bases at J, with 14 bases in the middle. The CDR3 sequence is 15 residues long. The CDR3 bases are TGCGCCAGCAGCTTGAGGGGCCTCACACCCAATGAGCAGTTCTTC. Translation: CASSLRGLTPNEQFF.

This chain joins TRBV5-6 and TRBJ2-1; D is perhaps TRBD2 (6 bases). This CDR3 is built from 14 residues. The V gene's germline CDR1 is SGHDT and CDR2 YYEEEE. Trimming shortened V by 9 bases and J by 8 bases, and 21 bases separated the two germline ends. The CDR3 region has the DNA TGTGCCACCGGTCGGAGACTAGAGGCATATGAGCAGTTCTTC. It encodes CATGRRLEAYEQFF. The variable domain in full, with the rest retrieved from reference TRBV5-6 and TRBJ2-1, is DAGVTQSPTHLIKTRGQQVTLRCSPKSGHDTVSWYQQALGQGPQFIFQYYEEEERQRGNFPDRFSGHQFPNYSSELNVNALLLGDSALYLCATGRRLEAYEQFFGPGTRLTVL.